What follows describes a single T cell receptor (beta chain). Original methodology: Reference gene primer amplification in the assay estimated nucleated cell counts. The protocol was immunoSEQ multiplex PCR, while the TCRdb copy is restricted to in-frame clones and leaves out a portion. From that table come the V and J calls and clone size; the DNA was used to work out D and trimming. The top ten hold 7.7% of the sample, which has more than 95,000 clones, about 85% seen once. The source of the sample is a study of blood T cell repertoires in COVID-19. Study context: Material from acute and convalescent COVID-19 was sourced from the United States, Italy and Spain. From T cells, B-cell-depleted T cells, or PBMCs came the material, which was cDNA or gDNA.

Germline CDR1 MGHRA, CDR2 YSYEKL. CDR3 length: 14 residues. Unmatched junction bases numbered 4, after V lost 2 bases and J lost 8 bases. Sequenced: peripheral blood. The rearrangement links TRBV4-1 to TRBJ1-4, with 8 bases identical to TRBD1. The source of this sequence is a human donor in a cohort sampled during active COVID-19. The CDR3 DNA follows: TGCGCCAGCAGCCAACCTCACAGGGGGGAAAAACTGTTTTTT. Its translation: CASSQPHRGEKLFF.